The 30 T cell receptor beta chains below were found in one sample sequenced in a study of PD-L1 blockade in urothelial cancer. Regarding time point: peripheral blood 6 weeks after treatment start. The protocol was immunoSEQ multiplex PCR, while the TCRdb copy is restricted to in-frame clones and leaves out a portion. The table lists 40,000 or so clones, 82% of them singletons. This specimen consisted of PBMCs, obtained around atezolizumab (anti-PD-L1) treatment. The origin of the receptors is a man aged 55 to 70 with urothelial cancer.

The gene calls are TRBV11-1 and TRBJ2-5; 10 bases match TRBD2. This CDR3 region has 14 residues. J gave up 8 bases and V 4 bases, and 7 bases lay outside the gene matches. Germline-derived CDR1 and CDR2 are SGHAT and FQDESV (reference sequence). The CDR3 region is CASSWLAGENTQYF. CDR3 DNA: TGTGCCAGCAGCTGGCTAGCGGGAGAAAATACCCAGTACTTC.

The chain couples TRBV5-1 to TRBJ1-2; a weak D match, TRBD1 (5 bases). The V gene lost 4 bases and the J gene lost 4 bases, with 8 bases spanning the gap. Germline V gene data show CDR1 as SGHRS and CDR2 as YFSETQ. This CDR3 contains 12 residues. CDR3 DNA: TGCGCCAGCAGCCAGGGTGGCTATGGCTACACCTTC. Translating it yields CASSQGGYGYTF.

The chain carries TRBV2 and TRBJ1-1, with D perhaps matching TRBD1 (6 bases). The CDR3 runs 11 residues. Germline loops: CDR1 SNHLY, CDR2 FYNNEI. V lost 5 bases and J 11 bases, leaving 12 bases between the germline ends. CDR3 nucleotides: TGTGCCAGCAGTTTACAGGGTGAGGCTTTCTTT. It translates to CASSLQGEAFF.

This chain connects TRBV4-3 to TRBJ2-7; D call uncertain. Germline assignment: CDR1 LGHNA and CDR2 YSLEER. Between the trimmed V and J ends, which lost 8 bases and 3 bases, there was a span of 11 bases. The CDR3 is 12 residues long. Here the CDR3 DNA reads TGCGCCAGCTTTTACTGGAGCTACGAGCAGTACTTC. This encodes CASFYWSYEQYF.

V is TRBV2 and J is TRBJ1-1; 10 bases are a match to TRBD1. The CDR3 sequence is 15 residues long. The germline V gene has CDR1 SNHLY and CDR2 FYNNEI. Unmatched junction bases numbered 10, after V lost 11 bases and J lost 1 base. In DNA form, the CDR3 reads TGTGCCTGCGACCGGGACAGGGGAGCGAACACTGAAGCTTTCTTT. Residues: CACDRDRGANTEAFF.

V and J are TRBV5-6 and TRBJ2-7; TRBD2 matches 8 bases. The V and J ends lost 4 bases and 1 base, in that order; junction bases with no gene match: 10. CDR3 length equals 16 residues. Germline V CDR1 and CDR2: SGHDT, YYEEEE. CDR3 bases: TGTGCCAGCAGCCTAATTAGCGGGGTCAGATCCTACGAGCAGTACTTC. This codes for CASSLISGVRSYEQYF.

The rearrangement links TRBV11-1 to TRBJ2-3; weak D call: TRBD1 (7 bases). The CDR3 consists of 17 residues. Trimming left V 6 bases short and J 5 bases short, with 24 bases between. CDR1 and CDR2 from the germline V gene are SGHAT and FQDESV (reference sequence). The CDR3 protein is CASSSRVPGAGGDTQYF. In nucleotides, the CDR3 is TGTGCCAGCAGTTCTAGGGTACCGGGAGCAGGGGGAGATACGCAGTATTTT.

The rearrangement links TRBV28 to TRBJ1-2; 9 bases match TRBD1. Trimming cost V 6 bases and J 8 bases; bases outside gene matches: 4. The CDR3 totals 12 residues. The germline CDR1 and CDR2 sequences are MDHEN and SYDVKM. The CDR3 DNA sequence: TGTGCCAGCAGCAACAGGGGGCGAGGCTACACCTTC. Encoded protein: CASSNRGRGYTF.

The V call is TRBV4-3, the J call TRBJ1-4, with 8 bases that match TRBD1. V lost 5 bases to trimming and J lost 6 bases; unmatched junction nucleotides: 8. CDR3 size: 15 residues. Germline values: CDR1 LGHNA, CDR2 YSLEER. CDR3 nucleotide sequence: TGCGCCAGCAGCTCTCAGACAGGGGCGGATGAAAAACTGTTTTTT. Protein: CASSSQTGADEKLFF.

This clone was detected once. V gene TRBV27 combines with J gene TRBJ2-3; weak D call: TRBD2 (5 bases). With 2 bases removed from V and 0 bases from J, the gap between germline ends came to 6 bases. Germline V CDR1 and CDR2: MNHEY, SMNVEV (reference sequence). The CDR3 length is 14 residues. This CDR3 is CASSLTGSTDTQYF. CDR3 in DNA: TGTGCCAGCAGTTTAACGGGGAGCACAGATACGCAGTATTTT.

J is TRBJ1-4 and V is TRBV4-2; the D is unclear. Trimming left V 0 bases short and J 1 base short, with 9 bases between. Looked up from germline, CDR1 is LGHNA and CDR2 is YNFKEQ. The CDR3 is made up of 16 amino acids. CDR3 amino acids: CASSQDLGETNEKLFF. In DNA form, the CDR3 reads TGTGCCAGCAGCCAAGATCTCGGAGAAACTAATGAAAAACTGTTTTTT.

This chain joins TRBV18 and TRBJ1-1, with TRBD1 as a possible D gene (5 bases). The V gene's germline CDR1 is KGHSH and CDR2 LQKENI. This CDR3 has 14 amino acids. The V and J ends lost 5 bases and 1 base respectively, with 11 bases between them. The CDR3 is CASSVDSSNTEAFF. CDR3 in DNA: TGTGCCAGCTCAGTCGACAGCTCGAACACTGAAGCTTTCTTT.

This clone was counted only a few times. The chain links TRBV18 to TRBJ2-1; D remains unclear. Germline values: CDR1 KGHSH, CDR2 LQKENI. The ends were cut back, 6 bases at V and 8 bases at J, with 11 bases in the middle. CDR3 length: 12 amino acids. The CDR3 loop reads CASSQYRDEQFF. The CDR3 nucleotides are TGTGCCAGCTCCCAGTACCGGGATGAGCAGTTCTTC.

The chain couples TRBV30 to TRBJ1-2; D call uncertain. CDR3 length: 13 residues. Germline V gives CDR1 GTSNPN, CDR2 SVGIG (reference sequence). The germline V and J ends were trimmed by 5 bases and 0 bases, with 10 bases remaining between them. The CDR3 reads CAWLQTSNYGYTF. The CDR3 nucleotides are TGTGCCTGGTTACAGACATCTAACTATGGCTACACCTTC. Full variable domain (missing parts from reference TRBV30 and TRBJ1-2): SQTIHQWPATLVQPVGSPLSLECTVEGTSNPNLYWYRQAAGRGLQLLFYSVGIGQISSEVPQNLSASRPQDRQFILSSKKLLLSDSGFYLCAWLQTSNYGYTFGSGTRLTVV.

The chain combines TRBV13 with TRBJ2-1, with D perhaps matching TRBD2 (10 bases). This CDR3 comprises 17 residues. Trimming pared 0 bases from V and 9 bases from J, leaving 21 bases between. Germline V gene lookup returns CDR1 PRHDT and CDR2 FYEKMQ (reference sequence). CDR3 DNA sequence: TGTGCCAGCAGCTTAGGAGCCGTAGCGGGGGGACAGGGTGAGCAGTTCTTC. Its protein product is CASSLGAVAGGQGEQFF.

J is TRBJ2-7 and V is TRBV5-1; maybe TRBD1 (6 bases). Germline lookup yields CDR1 SGHRS and CDR2 YFSETQ. Trimming cost V 0 bases and J 9 bases, with 16 bases left between them. The CDR3 is 14 residues long. This CDR3 is CASSLDPQGLGQYF. The DNA for the CDR3 is TGCGCCAGCAGCTTGGATCCACAGGGTCTGGGGCAGTACTTC.

The CDR3 sequence: CASSVAVGGGYTF. In DNA, the CDR3 is TGTGCCAGCAGCGTAGCAGTGGGGGGTGGCTACACCTTC. The chain uses TRBV9 and TRBJ1-2, with D perhaps TRBD1 (5 bases). The CDR3 runs to 13 residues. Per germline, CDR1 SGDLS and CDR2 YYNGEE. Between the trimmed V and J ends, which lost 0 bases and 7 bases, there was a span of 10 bases.

This chain uses TRBV7-9 with TRBJ2-5, with D tentatively TRBD2 (5 bases). The CDR3 contains 15 residues. The ends were cut back, 6 bases at V and 4 bases at J, with 18 bases in the middle. Germline CDR1 reads SEHNR; CDR2 reads FQNEAQ (reference sequence). This CDR3 reads CASSSLPGWGETQYF. The CDR3 nucleotides are TGTGCCAGCAGTTCCCTTCCGGGGTGGGGAGAGACCCAGTACTTC.

The V gene is TRBV5-5, the J gene TRBJ1-2; TRBD1 is a possible D gene (6 bases). Germline CDR1 is SGHKS and CDR2 is YYEKEE (reference sequence). Deletions cut 1 base from V and 4 bases from J, with 14 bases between. This CDR3 region has 15 residues. The CDR3 region has the DNA TGTGCCAGCAGCTTGCTTGGGGGCGCGGGCTATGGCTACACCTTC. Translated, it gives CASSLLGGAGYGYTF. The variable domain in full, with the rest retrieved from reference TRBV5-5 and TRBJ1-2, is DAGVTQSPTHLIKTRGQQVTLRCSPISGHKSVSWYQQVLGQGPQFIFQYYEKEERGRGNFPDRFSARQFPNYSSELNVNALLLGDSALYLCASSLLGGAGYGYTFGSGTRLTVV.

J is TRBJ2-3 and V is TRBV27, with D tentatively TRBD2 (6 bases). V was trimmed by 8 bases and J by 2 bases, leaving 20 bases between them. CDR3 length: 16 residues. Looked up from germline, CDR1 is MNHEY and CDR2 is SMNVEV (reference sequence). The CDR3 here is CASGSIGGRDTDTQYF. As DNA, the CDR3 is TGTGCCAGCGGTTCAATCGGGGGTCGGGACACAGATACGCAGTATTTT.

The rearrangement uses TRBV5-1 and TRBJ1-2; TRBD1 matches at 7 bases. Germline CDR1 reads SGHRS; CDR2 reads YFSETQ. The CDR3 is made up of 13 amino acids. Trimming took 3 bases from V and 7 from J; bases not matched to a gene: 6. CDR3 amino acids: CASSSTGRGGYTF. In nucleotides, the CDR3 is TGCGCCAGCAGCTCGACAGGGCGGGGTGGCTACACCTTC.

The chain has TRBV5-1 and TRBJ2-3, with 10 bases matching TRBD2. The V gene end was trimmed by 5 bases and the J gene end by 2 bases; junction bases not matched to a gene: 5. The CDR3 covers 15 residues. Germline V gene lookup returns CDR1 SGHRS and CDR2 YFSETQ. CDR3 in DNA: TGCGCCAGCAGTTTAGCGGGGGGTACCACAGATACGCAGTATTTT. Its translation: CASSLAGGTTDTQYF.

This clone has only one observation. This chain joins TRBV7-2 and TRBJ1-5; 8 nucleotides align to TRBD1. The V gene's germline CDR1 is SGHTA and CDR2 FQGNSA. Trimming at V came to 1 base and at J to 4 bases, leaving 6 bases not matched to a gene. The CDR3 has 16 residues. The CDR3 reads CASSLVGGDRNQPQHF. The CDR3 nucleotides read TGTGCCAGCAGCTTAGTGGGGGGGGACAGGAATCAGCCCCAGCATTTT.

This clone was seen more than once but under ten times. The chain links TRBV7-5 to TRBJ1-2; the D call TRBD1 from the table was never checked on the DNA. TRBV7-5 is an annotated pseudogene. The CDR3 is 14 amino acids. CDR3 amino acids: CARSLTGQALGYTF. The CDR3 DNA sequence: TGTGCCAGAAGCTTAACGGGACAGGCTCTTGGCTACACCTTC.

The chain employs TRBV28 and TRBJ2-5, with a tentative D call TRBD1 (9 bases). Germline V gene sequence: CDR1 MDHEN, CDR2 SYDVKM. Trimming left V 8 bases short and J 4 bases short, with 17 bases between. CDR3 length: 14 residues. The CDR3: CASLAGGQGETQYF. CDR3 DNA: TGTGCCAGCCTCGCGGGGGGACAGGGAGAGACCCAGTACTTC. Filled out from reference TRBV28 and TRBJ2-5, the complete variable domain reads DVKVTQSSRYLVKRTGEKVFLECVQDMDHENMFWYRQDPGLGLRLIYFSYDVKMKEKGDIPEGYSVSREKKERFSLILESASTNQTSMYLCASLAGGQGETQYFGPGTRLLVL.

CDR3 residues: CASQGTVYEQYF. The CDR3 coding sequence is TGTGCCAGTCAGGGGACGGTCTACGAGCAGTACTTC. The chain recombines TRBV28 with TRBJ2-7, with TRBD1 as a possible D gene (6 bases). Trimming pared 9 bases from V and 3 bases from J, leaving 12 bases between. Germline V gene data show CDR1 as MDHEN and CDR2 as SYDVKM. This CDR3 has 12 amino acids. Full variable domain (rest looked up from reference TRBV28 and TRBJ2-7): DVKVTQSSRYLVKRTGEKVFLECVQDMDHENMFWYRQDPGLGLRLIYFSYDVKMKEKGDIPEGYSVSREKKERFSLILESASTNQTSMYLCASQGTVYEQYFGPGTRLTVT.

The gene calls are TRBV5-1 and TRBJ2-3; D unresolved. The germline CDR1 and CDR2 sequences are SGHRS and YFSETQ. V was trimmed by 1 base and J by 2 bases, leaving 14 bases between them. The CDR3 covers 16 residues. CDR3 amino acids: CASSLRGPPNTDTQYF. The CDR3 DNA reads as TGCGCCAGCAGCTTGCGAGGCCCACCAAACACAGATACGCAGTATTTT.

The chain uses TRBV4-1 and TRBJ1-2, with D maybe TRBD1 (6 bases). Trimming left V 1 base short and J 4 bases short, with 16 bases between. The CDR3 length is 16 residues. From germline, CDR1 is MGHRA and CDR2 YSYEKL. CDR3 coding DNA: TGCGCCAGCAGCCAAGGGGGGCAGGGTTCATTCTATGGCTACACCTTC. This sequence encodes CASSQGGQGSFYGYTF.

The CDR3 sequence: CASSGGGGSYNEQFF. DNA for the CDR3: TGCGCCAGCAGCGGCGGGGGGGGTTCCTACAATGAGCAGTTCTTC. The chain has TRBV5-1 and TRBJ2-1, with 9 bases lining up with TRBD2. J was trimmed by 1 base and V by 4 bases; bases with no gene match: 3. The germline gives CDR1 SGHRS, CDR2 YFSETQ. The CDR3 contains 15 residues.

The chain recombines TRBV28 with TRBJ1-5, with 9 bases matching TRBD1. V gave up 3 bases and J gave up 2 bases; unmatched junction bases: 14. The CDR3 contains 19 residues. Looked up from germline, CDR1 is MDHEN and CDR2 is SYDVKM. The CDR3 sequence: CASSFPFGTGKGGNQPQHF. CDR3 bases: TGTGCCAGCAGTTTTCCTTTCGGGACAGGGAAGGGTGGCAATCAGCCCCAGCATTTT. Drawing the rest from reference TRBV28 and TRBJ1-5, the complete variable domain is DVKVTQSSRYLVKRTGEKVFLECVQDMDHENMFWYRQDPGLGLRLIYFSYDVKMKEKGDIPEGYSVSREKKERFSLILESASTNQTSMYLCASSFPFGTGKGGNQPQHFGDGTRLSIL.